This T cell receptor beta chain comes out of a study of PD-1 blockade in classical Hodgkin lymphoma (dated by TCRdb to 2018 to 2021). Turning to the overall study: Nivolumab dosing was 3 mg/kg intravenously every 2 weeks, continuing until either disease progression or unacceptable toxicity. To define a peripheral blood immune signature of response to PD-1 blockade in classical Hodgkin lymphoma, the study combined TCR beta sequencing with CyTOF. Overall results and qualifications from the work: Newly diagnosed patients were reported to have lower baseline TCR diversity than healthy donors, and relapsed/refractory patients were reported to have lower baseline TCR diversity still. Only a single clinical trial cohort was studied, and what caused the repertoire differences, possibly disease activity or prior therapy, remained undefined. A significant rise by C4D1 was seen in CD4+ but not CD8+ TCR diversity (p=0.0027 vs p=0.16), with the rise being most apparent in complete responders (p=0.02). Patients starting nivolumab less than 1 year after ASCT had lower diversity and were excluded from later analyses to avoid confounding by immune reconstitution. Trial patients with a complete response had baseline diversity similar to that of newly diagnosed patients, while partial responders and progressors had significantly lower diversity.

The time point label corresponds to: cycle 1 day 1 (C1D1), immediately before nivolumab initiation. All trial patients had relapsed after autologous stem cell transplantation, with cohorts A, B and C differing in prior brentuximab vedotin exposure. The trial cohort comprised around 60 patients with relapsed/refractory classical Hodgkin lymphoma whose best overall responses were complete response, partial response or progressive disease. In the multi-cohort phase II CheckMate 205 trial, trial patients received single-agent nivolumab. Best overall response was determined by an independent review committee according to the 2007 International Working Group response criteria. Trial PBMCs were collected just before the start of nivolumab (C1D1) and during therapy at cycle 2 day 1 and cycle 4 day 1. Peripheral blood was collected in 8 mL Vacutainer Cell Preparation Tubes, from which PBMCs were isolated by centrifugation and then cryopreserved.

As regards this clone: The antigen it recognizes is unknown. No base quality values were provided; no much bigger clone lies one nucleotide off.

Genomic DNA was isolated using the Qiagen DNeasy kit from unsorted PBMCs as well as from negatively selected CD4+ and CD8+ fractions. TCR beta CDR3 regions were subjected to amplification by immunoSEQ multiplex PCR with primers that anneal to V and J segments. A synthetic immune receptor repertoire was used to minimize amplification bias, and any residual bias was removed computationally once sequencing was done. Processing in the source paper ran as follows. Repertoire diversity was quantified as the Shannon entropy index using custom Python scripts. Unsorted, CD4+ and CD8+ repertoires were examined separately, except in combined analyses, for which CD4+ and CD8+ sequences were merged in silico. A clone counted as expanded when the clone's frequency after treatment rose at least 2-fold relative to C1D1, and clones undetected at baseline were given a pseudocount of 0.5. Singleton clones were defined as clones with 0 or 1 copy at C1D1, and non-singleton clones were defined as clones with 2 or more copies. Clones expanded in unsorted samples were assigned a CD4+, CD8+ or unknown annotation through matching of protein sequences in sorted samples from the same patient. Wilcoxon tests on paired samples were used to test diversity changes from C1D1 to C4D1. TCRdb stores this immuneACCESS table with in-frame sequences only. Part of the clones is absent; in the studies checked, under half of the shortfall reflects unresolved V genes, and no reason is known for the rest. V and J calls and clone size follow that table, whereas D and trimming were derived from the DNA. Recorded for this sample are 70,000 to 85,000 clones; about 93% of them occurred a single time. The leading ten clones occupy over 6.5% of the sample.

V sheds 5 bases and J sheds 7 bases, leaving 21 bases between their ends. The CDR3 covers 15 residues, taking in both the cysteine and the phenylalanine. Only the CDR3 part of the read is kept: 45 bases, read in frame from the first base. The germline V gene specifies MRHNA as CDR1 and SNTAGT as CDR2. Sample: peripheral blood mononuclear cells (PBMCs), taken at baseline. The V gene is TRBV6-4 and the J gene is TRBJ2-7; TRBD2 is a possible D gene, resting on 5 matching bases. The TCR originated in a human donor with classical Hodgkin lymphoma. Here is the DNA: TGTGCCAGCAGTTATAGGGCCCCAGACTATTATGAGCAGTACTTC. Translated, it gives CASSYRAPDYYEQYF.